Listed below are T cell receptor beta chains from one sample, sequenced in a study of Tregs in tolerant kidney transplant recipients. Profiled with immunoSEQ multiplex PCR; TCRdb holds only in-frame clones, not every one. The sample carries about 81,000 clones, roughly nine tenths recorded once. This specimen consisted of CD4+ T cells from blood (PBMCs), obtained 24 months after the transplant. The receptors were sampled from a human patient who received a combined kidney and bone marrow transplant. The graft donor may have given rise to some T cells. Each CDR3 is given with its conserved first and last residue. The order of the fields is V gene, J gene, clone size, D gene, CDR3 DNA, CDR3 protein. A D gene is named only where the DNA matches it firmly. For some rows the clone size is stated as once, few or many, or as a class when expanded; others skip it.

v_gene: TRBV28
j_gene: TRBJ1-6
abundance: .
d_gene: .
CDR3nt: TGTGCCAGCAGTCGATACAGGGACGGCAATTCACCCCTCCACTTT
CDR3aa: CASSRYRDGNSPLHF

v_gene: TRBV14
j_gene: TRBJ1-1
abundance: .
d_gene: .
CDR3nt: TGTGCCAGCAGCCCCTCGACGAGGACTGAAGCTTTCTTT
CDR3aa: CASSPSTRTEAFF

v_gene: TRBV11-3
j_gene: TRBJ2-3
abundance: once
d_gene: TRBD2
CDR3nt: TGTGCCAGCAGCCCCCTAGCGGGTCCTTCGGGGGTAGATACGCAGTATTTT
CDR3aa: CASSPLAGPSGVDTQYF

v_gene: TRBV2
j_gene: TRBJ2-3
abundance: .
d_gene: TRBD2
CDR3nt: TGTGCCAGCAGTGTGTTGATTAGCGGGAGAGCAGATACGCAGTATTTT
CDR3aa: CASSVLISGRADTQYF

v_gene: TRBV6-5
j_gene: TRBJ2-7
abundance: once
d_gene: TRBD1
CDR3nt: TGTGCCAGCAGTTACTCCCGGGACAGGGGCTACGAGCAGTACTTC
CDR3aa: CASSYSRDRGYEQYF

v_gene: TRBV10-3
j_gene: TRBJ2-7
abundance: .
d_gene: TRBD1
CDR3nt: TGTGCCATCAGCCCGGACAGGGCCTACGAGCAGTACTTC
CDR3aa: CAISPDRAYEQYF

v_gene: TRBV2
j_gene: TRBJ2-1
abundance: once
d_gene: TRBD2
CDR3nt: TGTGCCAGCGGGACTAGCGCGGACAATGAGCAGTTCTTC
CDR3aa: CASGTSADNEQFF

v_gene: TRBV6-4
j_gene: TRBJ2-1
abundance: .
d_gene: TRBD2
CDR3nt: TGTGCCACCACCGAAGCGGGAGTAGCTCTTGAGCAGTTCTTC
CDR3aa: CATTEAGVALEQFF

v_gene: TRBV7-2
j_gene: TRBJ2-5
abundance: .
d_gene: TRBD2
CDR3nt: TGTGCCAGCAGCTTAGCGACCTCTGGGAGGGTTGGGAGTCAATTGGACCAGTACTTC
CDR3aa: CASSLATSGRVGSQLDQYF

v_gene: TRBV5-1
j_gene: TRBJ1-1
abundance: few
d_gene: TRBD1
CDR3nt: TGCGCCAGCAGCTTGGAGGGGGCGCCGGGCACTGAAGCTTTCTTT
CDR3aa: CASSLEGAPGTEAFF

v_gene: TRBV19
j_gene: TRBJ1-4
abundance: .
d_gene: .
CDR3nt: TGTGCCAGTAGCCCGTCGTCCGGAGGGAATGAAAAACTGTTTTTT
CDR3aa: CASSPSSGGNEKLFF

v_gene: TRBV7-2
j_gene: TRBJ1-6
abundance: .
d_gene: .
CDR3nt: TGTGCCAGCAGCAAAGGGGGGGCGCAGCATTCACCCCTCCACTTT
CDR3aa: CASSKGGAQHSPLHF

v_gene: TRBV7-2
j_gene: TRBJ1-1
abundance: .
d_gene: TRBD1
CDR3nt: TGTGCCAGCAGCTTAGCGCGCAGGGGGCGAGATACTGAAGCTTTCTTT
CDR3aa: CASSLARRGRDTEAFF

v_gene: TRBV14
j_gene: TRBJ1-1
abundance: .
d_gene: TRBD1
CDR3nt: TGTGCCAGCAGCCAAGGGACAGGGGGCAGATGGACTGAAGCTTTCTTT
CDR3aa: CASSQGTGGRWTEAFF

v_gene: TRBV5-1
j_gene: TRBJ2-3
abundance: once
d_gene: TRBD1
CDR3nt: TGCGCCAGCAGCTCCGGACCTATAACAGGGGGCGGCACAGATACGCAGTATTTT
CDR3aa: CASSSGPITGGGTDTQYF

v_gene: TRBV5-1
j_gene: TRBJ2-7
abundance: .
d_gene: TRBD1
CDR3nt: TGCGCCAGCAGCCGGACAGGGTCTTTCTCCTACGAGCAGTACTTC
CDR3aa: CASSRTGSFSYEQYF

v_gene: TRBV9
j_gene: TRBJ1-3
abundance: .
d_gene: .
CDR3nt: TGTGCCAGCAGCTCCCAGACAGCCTCAAGCTCTGGAAACACCATATATTTT
CDR3aa: CASSSQTASSSGNTIYF

v_gene: TRBV5-1
j_gene: TRBJ2-3
abundance: .
d_gene: TRBD1
CDR3nt: TGCGCCAGCAGCTTCGGACAGGGGGCTTTAACAGATACGCAGTATTTT
CDR3aa: CASSFGQGALTDTQYF

v_gene: TRBV11-2
j_gene: TRBJ1-4
abundance: once
d_gene: .
CDR3nt: TGTGCCAGCAGCCGACGGAGTTTTAATGAAAAACTGTTTTTT
CDR3aa: CASSRRSFNEKLFF

v_gene: TRBV10-3
j_gene: TRBJ1-2
abundance: .
d_gene: TRBD1
CDR3nt: TGTGCCATCAGACCGGGACAGGGGAACTATGGCTACACCTTC
CDR3aa: CAIRPGQGNYGYTF

v_gene: TRBV21-1
j_gene: TRBJ2-4
abundance: once
d_gene: .
CDR3nt: TGTGCCAGCAGCGCTATAGACGAATATGGCGGGAGGGCCGAAAACATTCAGTACTTC
CDR3aa: CASSAIDEYGGRAENIQYF

v_gene: TRBV7-2
j_gene: TRBJ2-7
abundance: .
d_gene: .
CDR3nt: TGTGCCAGCAAAACCTTCTTGGGGCTATCCGAGCAGTACTTC
CDR3aa: CASKTFLGLSEQYF